This entry describes one T cell receptor beta chain. No antigen is known for it. The TCR library protocol attached unique molecular identifiers to the individual cDNA molecules. Each CDR3 protein is one row after TCRdb ran MiXCR on the 5' RACE reads. There are about 70,000 distinct CDR3 sequences in the sample; 9% to 10% occur only once, and around a sixth lies in the top ten. This sample was taken from a study of early T cells in non-severe SARS-CoV-2 infection. The overall study: Chains stayed unpaired after sequencing of bulk RNA from unsorted whole blood.

Per germline, CDR1 LNHDA and CDR2 SQIVND (reference sequence). The trim removed 9 bases at V and 8 bases at J, leaving 6 bases unmatched. The CDR3 consists of 12 residues. Study results and limitations: Private and CD4 specificities were missed by VDJdb matching, which favored anti-spike CD8 responses.

The clonotype comes from an adult who was a healthcare worker with PCR-confirmed SARS-CoV-2 infection or an uninfected control (not recorded which). Sequencing used whole blood, obtained at baseline. This rearrangement joins TRBV19 to TRBJ1-2; 10 nucleotides match TRBD1. CDR3: CASRDRGRGYTF. CDR3 DNA: TGTGCCAGCCGGGACAGGGGCAGGGGCTACACCTTC.